The sequence of this TCR beta chain was determined in a study of blood T cell repertoires in COVID-19. Study summary: There were acute and convalescent COVID-19 samples, and they came from the United States, Italy and Spain. The cDNA or gDNA used as material had been derived from T cells, B-cell-depleted T cells, or PBMCs.

This CDR3 has 13 amino acids. V dropped 4 bases and J dropped 8; count of bases not matched to a gene: 7. The germline CDR1 and CDR2 sequences are SGHNT and YYREEE (reference sequence). Per the authors' pipeline: Reference gene primer amplification gave estimated nucleated cell counts. Only in-frame clones appear in the TCRdb table, and some are missing; sequencing was by immunoSEQ multiplex PCR. V, J and clone size were drawn from that table, and D and trimming were deduced from the DNA. This table holds over 200,000 clones, more than 70% found once. The chain is built from TRBV5-4 and TRBJ1-1; 8 nucleotides line up with TRBD1. Material for sequencing was peripheral blood. The source of this sequence is a man older than 75 with acute or convalescent COVID-19. The CDR3 sequence: CASSRDRGREAFF. The CDR3 DNA is TGTGCCAGCAGCCGCGACAGGGGCAGGGAAGCTTTCTTT.